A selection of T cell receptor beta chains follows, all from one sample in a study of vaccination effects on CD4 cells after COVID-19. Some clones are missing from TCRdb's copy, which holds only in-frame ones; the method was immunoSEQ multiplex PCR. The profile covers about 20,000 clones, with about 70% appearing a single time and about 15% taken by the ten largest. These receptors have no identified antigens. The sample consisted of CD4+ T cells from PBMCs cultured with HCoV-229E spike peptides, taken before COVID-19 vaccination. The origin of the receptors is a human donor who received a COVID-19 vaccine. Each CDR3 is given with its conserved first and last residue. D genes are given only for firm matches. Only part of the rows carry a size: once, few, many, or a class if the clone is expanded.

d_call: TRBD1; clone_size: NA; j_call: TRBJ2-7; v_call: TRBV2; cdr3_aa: CASRTVPRTGMKSYF; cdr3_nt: TGTGCCAGCAGAACGGTCCCCCGGACAGGGATGAAATCGTACTTC
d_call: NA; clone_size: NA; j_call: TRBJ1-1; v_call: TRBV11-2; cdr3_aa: CASSFWGRNKKEAFF; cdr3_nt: TGTGCCAGCAGCTTTTGGGGACGGAACAAAAAGGAAGCTTTCTTT
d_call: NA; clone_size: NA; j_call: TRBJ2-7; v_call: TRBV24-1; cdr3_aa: CATSQTDYKQYF; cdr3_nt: TGTGCCACCAGTCAGACAGACTACAAGCAGTACTTC
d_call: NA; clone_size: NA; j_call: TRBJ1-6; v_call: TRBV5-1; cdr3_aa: CASRVDSYNSPLHF; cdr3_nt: TGCGCCAGCCGGGTGGACTCCTATAATTCACCCCTCCACTTT
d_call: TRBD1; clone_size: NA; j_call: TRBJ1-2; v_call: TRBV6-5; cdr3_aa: CASSYLGQGGGYTF; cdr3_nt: TGTGCCAGCAGTTACTTAGGACAGGGGGGAGGCTACACCTTC
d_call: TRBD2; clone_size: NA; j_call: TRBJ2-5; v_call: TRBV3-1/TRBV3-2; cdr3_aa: CASSQTSGGAQTTQYF; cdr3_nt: TGTGCCAGCAGCCAAACTAGCGGGGGGGCCCAGACCACCCAGTACTTC
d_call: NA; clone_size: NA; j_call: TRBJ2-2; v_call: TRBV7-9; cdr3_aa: CASSLGGAGELFF; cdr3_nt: TGTGCCAGCAGCTTAGGGGGCGCCGGGGAGCTGTTTTTT
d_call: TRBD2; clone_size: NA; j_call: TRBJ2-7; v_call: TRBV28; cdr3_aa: CASSPGTIIYEQYF; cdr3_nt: TGTGCCAGCAGCCCCGGGACTATAATCTACGAGCAGTACTTC
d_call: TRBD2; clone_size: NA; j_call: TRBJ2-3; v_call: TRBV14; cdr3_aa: CASSPRLGSGSTDTQYF; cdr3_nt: TGTGCCAGCAGCCCAAGACTGGGTAGCGGGAGTACTGATACGCAGTATTTT
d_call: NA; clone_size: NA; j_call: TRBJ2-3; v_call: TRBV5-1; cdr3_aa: CASSPATDTDTQYF; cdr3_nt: TGCGCCAGCAGCCCAGCGACCGACACAGATACGCAGTATTTT
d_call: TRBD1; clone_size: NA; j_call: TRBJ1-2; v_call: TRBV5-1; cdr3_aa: CASSRTGRDYGYTF; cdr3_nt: TGCGCCAGCAGCAGGACAGGGAGAGACTATGGCTACACCTTC
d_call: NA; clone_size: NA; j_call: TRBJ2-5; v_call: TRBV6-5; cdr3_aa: CASGGMEGGRTQYF; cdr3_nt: TGTGCCAGCGGGGGGATGGAAGGAGGACGGACCCAGTACTTC
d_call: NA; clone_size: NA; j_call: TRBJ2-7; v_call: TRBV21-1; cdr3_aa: CASTQGGLTGFPYEQYF; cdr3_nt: TGTGCCAGCACCCAAGGGGGCCTCACAGGGTTCCCCTACGAGCAGTACTTC
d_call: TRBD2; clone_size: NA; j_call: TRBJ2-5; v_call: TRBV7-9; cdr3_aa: CASSFRRGQETQYF; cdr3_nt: TGTGCCAGCAGCTTCCGGCGGGGGCAAGAGACCCAGTACTTC
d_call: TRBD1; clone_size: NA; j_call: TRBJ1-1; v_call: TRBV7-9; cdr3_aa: CASSLQGARGTEAFF; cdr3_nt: TGTGCCAGCAGCTTGCAGGGGGCGCGGGGCACTGAAGCTTTCTTT
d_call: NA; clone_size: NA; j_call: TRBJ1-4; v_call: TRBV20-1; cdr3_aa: CSASPGGKLFF; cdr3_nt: TGCAGTGCTAGCCCGGGAGGGAAACTGTTTTTT
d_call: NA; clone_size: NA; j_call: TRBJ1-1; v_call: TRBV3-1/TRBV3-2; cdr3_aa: CASSPGGGNTEAFF; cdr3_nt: TGTGCCAGCAGCCCCGGAGGGGGGAACACTGAAGCTTTCTTT
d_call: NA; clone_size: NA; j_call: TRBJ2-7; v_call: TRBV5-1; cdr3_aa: CASSLEYEQYF; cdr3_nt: TGCGCCAGCAGCTTGGAGTATGAGCAGTACTTC
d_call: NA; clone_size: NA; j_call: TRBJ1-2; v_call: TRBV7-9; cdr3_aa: CASSYQQVNYGYTF; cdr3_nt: TGTGCCAGCAGCTACCAACAGGTTAACTATGGCTACACCTTC
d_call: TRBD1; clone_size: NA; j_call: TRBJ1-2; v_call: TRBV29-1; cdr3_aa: CSVAAGGIGGYTF; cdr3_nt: TGCAGCGTTGCCGCAGGGGGAATAGGTGGCTACACCTTC
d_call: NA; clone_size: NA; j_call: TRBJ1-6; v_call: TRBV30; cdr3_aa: CAWTARGRNSPLHF; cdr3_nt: TGTGCCTGGACGGCACGGGGACGCAATTCACCCCTCCACTTT
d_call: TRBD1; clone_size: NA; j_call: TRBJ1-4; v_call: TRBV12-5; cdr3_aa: CASGLGDRDNEKLFF; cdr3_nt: TGTGCTAGTGGTTTGGGAGACAGGGATAATGAAAAACTGTTTTTT
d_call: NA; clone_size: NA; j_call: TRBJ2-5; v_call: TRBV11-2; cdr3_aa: CAVGAGPPQETQYF; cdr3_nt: TGTGCCGTAGGGGCGGGCCCCCCCCAAGAGACCCAGTACTTC
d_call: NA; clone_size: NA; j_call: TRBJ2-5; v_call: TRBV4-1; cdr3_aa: CASSQDPWMGETQYF; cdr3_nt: TGCGCCAGCAGCCAAGATCCTTGGATGGGGGAGACCCAGTACTTC
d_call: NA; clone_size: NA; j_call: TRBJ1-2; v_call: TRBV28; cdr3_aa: CAGAGAGGYTF; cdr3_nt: TGTGCCGGGGCAGGGGCCGGCGGCTACACCTTC
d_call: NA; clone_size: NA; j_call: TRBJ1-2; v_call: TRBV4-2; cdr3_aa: CASSQEGGGYGYTF; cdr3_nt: TGTGCCAGCAGCCAAGAAGGAGGAGGCTATGGCTACACCTTC
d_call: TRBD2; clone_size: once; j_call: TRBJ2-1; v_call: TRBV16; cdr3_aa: CASSRGGTSGDEQFF; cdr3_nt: TGTGCCAGCAGCCGGGGCGGGACTAGCGGGGATGAGCAGTTCTTC
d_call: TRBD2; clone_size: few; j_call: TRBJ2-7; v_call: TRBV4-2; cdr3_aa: CASSQEWLAGSYEQYF; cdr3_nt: TGTGCCAGCAGCCAAGAATGGTTAGCGGGGTCCTACGAGCAGTACTTC
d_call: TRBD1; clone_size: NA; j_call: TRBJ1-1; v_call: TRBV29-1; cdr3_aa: CSSNSGQGTEAFF; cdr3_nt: TGCAGCTCCAACTCTGGACAGGGAACTGAAGCTTTCTTT
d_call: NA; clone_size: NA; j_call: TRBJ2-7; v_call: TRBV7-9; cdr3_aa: CASSPSGGGSVEQYF; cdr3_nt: TGTGCCAGCTCTCCATCAGGGGGGGGGTCAGTCGAGCAGTACTTC
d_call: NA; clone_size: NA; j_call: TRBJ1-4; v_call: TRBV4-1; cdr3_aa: CASSPTVNEKLFF; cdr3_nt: TGCGCCAGCAGTCCGACAGTGAATGAAAAACTGTTTTTT
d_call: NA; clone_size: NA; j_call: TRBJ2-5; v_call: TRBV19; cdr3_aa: CASSIGAGGETQYF; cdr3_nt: TGTGCCAGTAGTATTGGGGCAGGCGGAGAGACCCAGTACTTC
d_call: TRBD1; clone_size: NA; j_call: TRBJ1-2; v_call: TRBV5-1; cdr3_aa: CASSLDAGTGYGYTF; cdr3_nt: TGCGCCAGCAGCTTGGATGCCGGGACAGGATATGGCTACACCTTC
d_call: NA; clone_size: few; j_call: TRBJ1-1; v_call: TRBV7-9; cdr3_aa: CASHGAMNTEAFF; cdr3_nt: TGTGCCAGCCATGGGGCTATGAACACTGAAGCTTTCTTT
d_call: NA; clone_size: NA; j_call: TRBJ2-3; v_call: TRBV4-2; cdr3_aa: CASSQGSGTDTQYF; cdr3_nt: TGTGCCAGCAGTCAGGGGTCCGGGACAGATACGCAGTATTTT
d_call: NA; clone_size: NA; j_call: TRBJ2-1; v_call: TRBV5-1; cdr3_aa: CASSLVLDGEQFF; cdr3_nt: TGCGCCAGCAGCTTGGTACTAGACGGTGAGCAGTTCTTC
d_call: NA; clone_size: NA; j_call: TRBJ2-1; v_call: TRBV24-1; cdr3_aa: CATSRRTNAFYNEQFF; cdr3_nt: TGTGCCACCAGCCGACGGACAAATGCATTCTACAATGAGCAGTTCTTC
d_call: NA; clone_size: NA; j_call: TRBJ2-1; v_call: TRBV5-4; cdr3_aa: CASSLRGYNEQFF; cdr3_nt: TGTGCCAGCAGCTTAAGGGGGTACAATGAGCAGTTCTTC
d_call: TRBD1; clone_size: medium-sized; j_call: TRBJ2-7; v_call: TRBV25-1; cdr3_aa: CASSWTGLSYEQYF; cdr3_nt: TGTGCCAGCAGCTGGACAGGGCTCTCCTACGAGCAGTACTTC
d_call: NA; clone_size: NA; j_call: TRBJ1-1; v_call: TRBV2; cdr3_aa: CASSSDLGDTEAFF; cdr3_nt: TGTGCCAGCAGTTCGGACCTGGGGGACACTGAAGCTTTCTTT